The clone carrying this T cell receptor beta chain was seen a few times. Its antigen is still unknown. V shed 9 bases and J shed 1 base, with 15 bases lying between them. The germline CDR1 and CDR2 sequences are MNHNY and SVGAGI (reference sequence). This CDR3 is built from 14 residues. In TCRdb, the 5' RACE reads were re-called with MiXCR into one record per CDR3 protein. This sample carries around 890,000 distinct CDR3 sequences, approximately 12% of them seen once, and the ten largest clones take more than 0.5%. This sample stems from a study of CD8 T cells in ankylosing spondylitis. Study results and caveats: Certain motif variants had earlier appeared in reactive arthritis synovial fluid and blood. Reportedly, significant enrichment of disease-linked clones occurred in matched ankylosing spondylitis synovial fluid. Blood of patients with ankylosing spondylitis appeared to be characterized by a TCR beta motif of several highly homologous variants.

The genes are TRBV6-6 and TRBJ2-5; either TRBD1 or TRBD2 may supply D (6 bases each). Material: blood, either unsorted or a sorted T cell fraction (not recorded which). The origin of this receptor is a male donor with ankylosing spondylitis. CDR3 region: CASTTTGAQETQYF. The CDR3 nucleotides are TGTGCCAGTACAACGACGGGGGCCCAAGAGACCCAGTACTTC.